A single T cell receptor (beta chain) is shown here with its context. Its matching antigen is unknown. Other DNA sequences in the same sample also yield this CDR3. This sample stems from a study of cytomegalovirus exposure and HLA in healthy donors. A multiplex PCR was run with 60 Vbeta primers and 13 Jbeta primers. Here immunoSEQ multiplex PCR was the method, and the copy in TCRdb shows in-frame clones only, minus some. The profile shows around 110,000 clones, about two thirds of them singletons. CDR3 length: 14 amino acids. Trimming at V came to 6 bases and at J to 5 bases, leaving 5 bases not matched to a gene. Per the germline V gene, CDR1 is SNHLY and CDR2 is FYNNEI. Points from the study as a whole: An analysis done earlier found most TCR beta V segments productive about 87% or about 30% of the time. A later analysis showed TCR association rates differing by HLA locus, peaking at DRB1 and lowest at HLA-C. Follow-up analysis later connected one missense variant in DCLRE1C with trimming of TCR beta V- and J-genes.

Whereas donors were nominally healthy upon sampling, unrecorded immune exposures were probable. Sequencing used PBMCs. This chain links TRBV2 with TRBJ2-1, with 9 bases identical to TRBD1. This clonotype originated in a man in his thirties or forties in good health and CMV-seropositive. The CDR3 DNA sequence: TGTGCCAGCAGCCCTCGGACAGGGGACAATGAGCAGTTCTTC. It encodes CASSPRTGDNEQFF.